The clone carrying this T cell receptor (beta chain) was observed a few times. What it binds is unknown. MiXCR was run by TCRdb on the multiplex PCR reads, yielding one entry per CDR3 protein. Among approximately 280,000 distinct CDR3 sequences listed, around 31% were seen once. The source of the sample is a study of breast tumors, draining lymph nodes, adjacent tissues. The CDR3 totals 15 residues. Germline V gene data show CDR1 as LGHDT and CDR2 as YNNKEL (reference sequence). Trimming took 2 bases from V and 6 from J; bases not matched to a gene: 6. Study observations and caveats: The lymph node origin of tumor T cells was framed as consistent with a hypothesis, not demonstrated.

Samples came from axillary lymph nodes draining the breast cancer. Source material: axillary lymph node tissue. This chain connects TRBV3-1 to TRBJ2-7, with 11 bases that match TRBD2. This TCR derives from a female donor with breast cancer. Some clones in this sample may be carry-over from other donors' samples. DNA of the CDR3: TGTGCCAGCAGCCAACAGCTAGCGGGAGGACTCGAGCAGTACTTC. This gives the protein CASSQQLAGGLEQYF.